This is a list of T cell receptor beta chains from one sample in a study of T cell responses to AZD1222 COVID-19 vaccine. The table came from immunoSEQ multiplex PCR; TCRdb's copy has only in-frame clones and leaves some out. The profile covers under 200,000 clones, with 90% appearing a single time and approximately 1.4% taken by the ten largest. Sequences were derived from peripheral blood, sampled on day 0 of AZD1222 vaccination. These receptors all come from an adult in good health. Each CDR3 is given with its conserved first and last residue. Each record gives: D gene, V gene, J gene, CDR3 protein. The D gene is left open where the match is weak.

.	TRBV19	TRBJ1-1	CASTRRTMNTEAFF
.	TRBV5-5	TRBJ1-5	CASSLDSGQPQHF
TRBD1	TRBV19	TRBJ1-2	CASIQQGNYGYTF
.	TRBV5-6	TRBJ2-4	CASSLGFNRRVDIQYF
.	TRBV28	TRBJ1-2	CASGGSWTNYGYTF
.	TRBV7-9	TRBJ2-2	CASIRGANTGELFF
.	TRBV20-1	TRBJ1-1	CSASYGHMNTEAFF
.	TRBV11-1	TRBJ2-2	CASSLTGTNTGELFF
.	TRBV28	TRBJ1-1	CASRSTALGAFF
.	TRBV25-1	TRBJ1-2	CASSDPTTGLASSYTF
TRBD2	TRBV28	TRBJ2-5	CASSPGTSGGAATQYF
TRBD1	TRBV9	TRBJ2-5	CASSVGQGEGTQYF
.	TRBV7-3	TRBJ2-3	CASSLTGGRTDTQYF
TRBD1	TRBV28	TRBJ2-7	CASSTRDSSYEQYF
.	TRBV5-1	TRBJ2-7	CASSFTASTYEQYF
TRBD2	TRBV6-2/TRBV6-3	TRBJ2-1	CASSYFAGGNEQFF
.	TRBV19	TRBJ1-6	CASSRSALANSPLHF
.	TRBV6-1	TRBJ1-3	CASSERQDSGNTIYF
.	TRBV3-1/TRBV3-2	TRBJ2-1	CASSQSSEQFF
.	TRBV5-1	TRBJ2-1	CASSLVGGEYNEQFF
.	TRBV5-1	TRBJ2-7	CASSLDVGTYEQYF
.	TRBV28	TRBJ1-1	CASEGGPVTEAFF
TRBD1	TRBV18	TRBJ1-1	CASSPRDRGGVDTEAFF
TRBD2	TRBV11-3	TRBJ2-3	CASRGAGGLNTQYF
.	TRBV7-5	TRBJ2-7	CARDKAGGLSYEQYF
TRBD1	TRBV6-5	TRBJ1-2	CASSPQGARTHGYTF
TRBD1	TRBV9	TRBJ1-2	CASSAQQGANGYTF
.	TRBV4-3	TRBJ1-2	CASSHRDGTNYGYTF
.	TRBV27	TRBJ2-3	CASSLNGLVESADTQYF
.	TRBV14	TRBJ1-2	CASSQARWDGYTF
.	TRBV2	TRBJ1-2	CASSEGQGLNYGYTF
.	TRBV5-4	TRBJ2-2	CASSLVSGGTAYTGELFF
.	TRBV21-1	TRBJ1-2	CASSSSMTEQGYDYGYTF
TRBD2	TRBV28	TRBJ2-1	CASSIAGPNEQFF
.	TRBV10-1	TRBJ1-1	CASSRAGVGEAFF
TRBD1	TRBV6-5	TRBJ2-7	CASSPRDRTTYEQYF
.	TRBV7-3	TRBJ1-5	CASSLVQGTNQPQHF
.	TRBV5-1	TRBJ1-2	CASSPREANYGYTF
TRBD1	TRBV14	TRBJ2-7	CASSPQGGYSYEQYF
.	TRBV5-1	TRBJ1-2	CASSLETAYYGYTF
.	TRBV11-1	TRBJ2-1	CASSLGLTPNEQFF
.	TRBV6-2/TRBV6-3	TRBJ1-1	CASSSLTNTEAFF
.	TRBV19	TRBJ1-2	CASSIGSLVGYTF
.	TRBV11-2	TRBJ1-4	CASSPDREKLFF
TRBD1	TRBV28	TRBJ1-1	CASSDRGRLTEAFF
TRBD2	TRBV5-8	TRBJ2-5	CASSQFGGAAETQYF
.	TRBV4-1	TRBJ1-5	CASSQDRGNQPQHF
.	TRBV28	TRBJ1-2	CASSRPVDRLGYGYTF
.	TRBV9	TRBJ1-1	CASSVHGATEAFF
TRBD1	TRBV10-3	TRBJ1-1	CAISERNRGRGTEAFF
.	TRBV6-5	TRBJ1-1	CASGRGVTEAFF